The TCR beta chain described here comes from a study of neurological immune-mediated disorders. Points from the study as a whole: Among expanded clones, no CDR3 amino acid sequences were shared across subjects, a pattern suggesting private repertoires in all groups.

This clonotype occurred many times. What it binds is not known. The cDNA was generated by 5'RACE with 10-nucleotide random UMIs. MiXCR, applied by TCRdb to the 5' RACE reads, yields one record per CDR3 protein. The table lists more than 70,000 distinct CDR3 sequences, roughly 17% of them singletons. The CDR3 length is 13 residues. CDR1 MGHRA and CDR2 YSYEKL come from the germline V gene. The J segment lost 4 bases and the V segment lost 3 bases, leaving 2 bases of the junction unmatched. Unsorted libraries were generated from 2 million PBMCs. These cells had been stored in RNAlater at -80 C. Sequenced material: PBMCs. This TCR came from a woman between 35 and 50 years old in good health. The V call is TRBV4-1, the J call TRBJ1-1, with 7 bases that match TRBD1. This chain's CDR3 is CASSQDRRTEAFF. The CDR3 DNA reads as TGCGCCAGCAGCCAGGACAGGCGCACTGAAGCTTTCTTT.